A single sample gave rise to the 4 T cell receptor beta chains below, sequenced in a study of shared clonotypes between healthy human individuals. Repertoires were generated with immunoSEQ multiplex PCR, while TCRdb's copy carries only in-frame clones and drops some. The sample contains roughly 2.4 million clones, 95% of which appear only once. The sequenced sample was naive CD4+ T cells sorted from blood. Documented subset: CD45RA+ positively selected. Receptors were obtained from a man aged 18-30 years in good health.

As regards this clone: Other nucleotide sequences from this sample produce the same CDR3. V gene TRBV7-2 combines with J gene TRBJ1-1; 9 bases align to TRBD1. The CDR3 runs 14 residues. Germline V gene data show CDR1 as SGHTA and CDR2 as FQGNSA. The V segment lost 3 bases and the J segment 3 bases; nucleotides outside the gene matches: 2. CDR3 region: CASSFDRGDTEAFF. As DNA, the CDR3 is TGTGCCAGCAGCTTCGACAGGGGGGACACTGAAGCTTTCTTT.

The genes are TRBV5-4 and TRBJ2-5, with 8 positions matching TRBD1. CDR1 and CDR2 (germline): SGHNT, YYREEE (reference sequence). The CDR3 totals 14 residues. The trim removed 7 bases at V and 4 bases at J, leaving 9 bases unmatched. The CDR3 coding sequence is TGTGCCAGCCAAAATCAGGGGGCAGGAGAGACCCAGTACTTC. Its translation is CASQNQGAGETQYF.

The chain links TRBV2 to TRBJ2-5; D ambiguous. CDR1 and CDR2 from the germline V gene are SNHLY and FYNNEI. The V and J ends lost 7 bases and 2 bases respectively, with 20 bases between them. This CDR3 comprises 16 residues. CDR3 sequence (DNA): TGTGCCAGCACAAGGGCAAGGAAAGGGCCTCAAGAGACCCAGTACTTC. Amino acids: CASTRARKGPQETQYF.

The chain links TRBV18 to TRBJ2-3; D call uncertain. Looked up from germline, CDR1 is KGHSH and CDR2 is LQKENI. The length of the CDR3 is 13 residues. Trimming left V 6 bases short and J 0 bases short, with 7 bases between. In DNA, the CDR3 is TGTGCCAGCTCGGTAGTAAGCACAGATACGCAGTATTTT. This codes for CASSVVSTDTQYF.